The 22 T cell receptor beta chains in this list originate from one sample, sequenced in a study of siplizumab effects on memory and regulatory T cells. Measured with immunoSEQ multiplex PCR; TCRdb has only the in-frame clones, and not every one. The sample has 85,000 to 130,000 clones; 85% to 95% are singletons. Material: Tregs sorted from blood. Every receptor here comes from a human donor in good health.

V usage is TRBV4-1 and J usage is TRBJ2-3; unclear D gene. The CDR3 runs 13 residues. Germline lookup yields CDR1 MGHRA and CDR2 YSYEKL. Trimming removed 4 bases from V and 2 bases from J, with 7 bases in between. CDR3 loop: CASSPSHTDTQYF. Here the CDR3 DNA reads TGCGCCAGCAGCCCATCGCACACAGATACGCAGTATTTT.

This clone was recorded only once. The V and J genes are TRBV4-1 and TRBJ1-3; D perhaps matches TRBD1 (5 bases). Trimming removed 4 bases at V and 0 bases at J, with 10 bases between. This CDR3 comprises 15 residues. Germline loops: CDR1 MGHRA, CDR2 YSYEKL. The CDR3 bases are TGCGCCAGCAGCCGCTCCGGGACCTCTGGAAACACCATATATTTT. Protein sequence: CASSRSGTSGNTIYF.

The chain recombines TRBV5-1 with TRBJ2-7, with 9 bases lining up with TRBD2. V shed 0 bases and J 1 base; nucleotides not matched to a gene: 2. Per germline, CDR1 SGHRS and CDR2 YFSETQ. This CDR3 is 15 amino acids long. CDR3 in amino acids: CASSLVAGVSYEQYF. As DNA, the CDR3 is TGCGCCAGCAGCTTGGTAGCGGGAGTGTCCTACGAGCAGTACTTC.

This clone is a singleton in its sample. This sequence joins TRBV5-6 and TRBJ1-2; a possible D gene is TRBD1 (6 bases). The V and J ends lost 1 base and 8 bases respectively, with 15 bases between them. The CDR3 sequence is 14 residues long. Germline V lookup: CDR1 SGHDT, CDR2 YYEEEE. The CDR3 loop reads CASSLLGSGGGYTF. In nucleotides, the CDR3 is TGTGCCAGCAGCTTGCTCGGGAGCGGGGGCGGCTACACCTTC.

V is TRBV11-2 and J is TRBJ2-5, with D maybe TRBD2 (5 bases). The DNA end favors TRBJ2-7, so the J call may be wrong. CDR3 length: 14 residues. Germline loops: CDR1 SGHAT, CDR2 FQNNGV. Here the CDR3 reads CASSPDWLDYEQYF. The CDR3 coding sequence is TGTGCCAGCAGCCCGGACTGGCTGGACTACGAGCAGTACTTC.

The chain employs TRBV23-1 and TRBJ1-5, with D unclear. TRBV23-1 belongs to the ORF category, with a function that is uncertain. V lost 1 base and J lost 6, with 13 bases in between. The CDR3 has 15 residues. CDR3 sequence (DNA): TGCGCCAGCAGTCAATGTCGACCCGGGAGTCAGCCCCAGCATTTT. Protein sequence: CASSQCRPGSQPQHF.

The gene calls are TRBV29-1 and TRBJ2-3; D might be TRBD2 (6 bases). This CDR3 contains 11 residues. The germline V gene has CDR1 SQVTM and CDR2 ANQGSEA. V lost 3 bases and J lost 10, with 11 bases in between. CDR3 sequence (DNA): TGCAGCGTTGATGTCGGGACTCCGCAGTATTTT. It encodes CSVDVGTPQYF.

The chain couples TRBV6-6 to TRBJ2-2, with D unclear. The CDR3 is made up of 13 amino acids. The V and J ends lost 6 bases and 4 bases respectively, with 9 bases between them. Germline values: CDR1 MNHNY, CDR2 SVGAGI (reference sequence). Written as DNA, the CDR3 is TGTGCCAGCAGGCCTCGGACCACCGGGGAGCTGTTTTTT. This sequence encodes CASRPRTTGELFF.

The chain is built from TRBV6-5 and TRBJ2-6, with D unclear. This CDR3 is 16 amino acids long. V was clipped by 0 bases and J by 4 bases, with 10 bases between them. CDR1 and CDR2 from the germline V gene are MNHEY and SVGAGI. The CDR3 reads CASSYSTPGGANVLTF. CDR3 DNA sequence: TGTGCCAGCAGTTACTCGACCCCGGGCGGGGCCAACGTCCTGACTTTC.

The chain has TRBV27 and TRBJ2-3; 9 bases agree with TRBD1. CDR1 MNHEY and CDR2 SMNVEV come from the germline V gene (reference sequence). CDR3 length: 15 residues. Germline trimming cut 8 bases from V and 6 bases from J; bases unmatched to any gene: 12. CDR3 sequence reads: CASGRQGVSGDTQYF. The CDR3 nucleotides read TGTGCCAGCGGTCGACAGGGGGTTAGTGGGGATACGCAGTATTTT.

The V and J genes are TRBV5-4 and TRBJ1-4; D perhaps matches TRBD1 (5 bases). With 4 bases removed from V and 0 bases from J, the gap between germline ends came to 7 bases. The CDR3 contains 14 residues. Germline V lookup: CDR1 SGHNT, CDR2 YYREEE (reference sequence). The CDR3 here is CASSIQATNEKLFF. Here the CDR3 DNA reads TGTGCCAGCAGCATACAGGCAACTAATGAAAAACTGTTTTTT. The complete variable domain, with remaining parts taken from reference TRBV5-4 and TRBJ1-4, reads ETGVTQSPTHLIKTRGQQVTLRCSSQSGHNTVSWYQQALGQGPQFIFQYYREEENGRGNFPPRFSGLQFPNYSSELNVNALELDDSALYLCASSIQATNEKLFFGSGTQLSVL.

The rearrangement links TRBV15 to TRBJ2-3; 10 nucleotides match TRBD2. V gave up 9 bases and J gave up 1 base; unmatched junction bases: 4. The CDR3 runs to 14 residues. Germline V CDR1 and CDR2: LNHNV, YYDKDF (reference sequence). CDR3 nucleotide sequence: TGTGCCACGGCCGGGACTAGCGGCACAGATACGCAGTATTTT. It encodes CATAGTSGTDTQYF.

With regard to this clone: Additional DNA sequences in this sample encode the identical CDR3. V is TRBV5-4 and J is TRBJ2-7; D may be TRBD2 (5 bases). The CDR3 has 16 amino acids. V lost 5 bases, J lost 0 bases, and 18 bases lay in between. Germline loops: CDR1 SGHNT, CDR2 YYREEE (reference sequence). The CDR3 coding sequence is TGTGCCAGCAGAGCACGACCGACGGGGAGCTCCTACGAGCAGTACTTC. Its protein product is CASRARPTGSSYEQYF.

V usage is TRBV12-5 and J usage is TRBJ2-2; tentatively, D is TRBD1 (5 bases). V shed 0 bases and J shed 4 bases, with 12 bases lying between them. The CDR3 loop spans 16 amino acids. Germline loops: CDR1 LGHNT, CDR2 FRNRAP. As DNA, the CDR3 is TGTGCTAGTGGTTTGGTAACAGGAATCGTCACCGGGGAGCTGTTTTTT. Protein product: CASGLVTGIVTGELFF.

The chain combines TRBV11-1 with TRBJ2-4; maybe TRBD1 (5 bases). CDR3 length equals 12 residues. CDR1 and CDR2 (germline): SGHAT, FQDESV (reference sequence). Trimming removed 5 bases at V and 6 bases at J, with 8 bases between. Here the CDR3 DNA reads TGTGCCAGCAGCGACAGTGTAAACATTCAGTACTTC. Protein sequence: CASSDSVNIQYF.

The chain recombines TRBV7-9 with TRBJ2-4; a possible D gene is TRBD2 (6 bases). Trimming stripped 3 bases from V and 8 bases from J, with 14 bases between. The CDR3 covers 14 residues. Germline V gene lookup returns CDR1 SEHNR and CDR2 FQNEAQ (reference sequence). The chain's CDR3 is CASSFGGGTDIQYF. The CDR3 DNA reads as TGTGCCAGCAGCTTCGGAGGAGGGACGGACATTCAGTACTTC.

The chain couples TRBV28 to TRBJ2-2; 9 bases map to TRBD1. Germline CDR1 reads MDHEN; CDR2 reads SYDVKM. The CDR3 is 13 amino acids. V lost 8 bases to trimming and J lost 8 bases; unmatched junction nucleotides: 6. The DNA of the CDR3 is TGTGCCAGCCGGGACAGGGTATCGGGGGAGCTGTTTTTT. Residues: CASRDRVSGELFF. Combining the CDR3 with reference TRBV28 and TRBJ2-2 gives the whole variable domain DVKVTQSSRYLVKRTGEKVFLECVQDMDHENMFWYRQDPGLGLRLIYFSYDVKMKEKGDIPEGYSVSREKKERFSLILESASTNQTSMYLCASRDRVSGELFFGEGSRLTVL.

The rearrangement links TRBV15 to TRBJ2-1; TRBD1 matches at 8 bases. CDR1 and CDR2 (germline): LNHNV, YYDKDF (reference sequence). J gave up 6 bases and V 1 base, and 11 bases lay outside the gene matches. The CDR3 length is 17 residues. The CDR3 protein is CATSRGGPRQGSNEQFF. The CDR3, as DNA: TGTGCCACCAGCAGAGGAGGTCCGAGACAGGGGTCCAATGAGCAGTTCTTC. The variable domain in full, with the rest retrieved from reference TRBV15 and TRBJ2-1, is DAMVIQNPRYQVTQFGKPVTLSCSQTLNHNVMYWYQQKSSQAPKLLFHYYDKDFNNEADTPDNFQSRRPNTSFCFLDIRSPGLGDTAMYLCATSRGGPRQGSNEQFFGPGTRLTVL.

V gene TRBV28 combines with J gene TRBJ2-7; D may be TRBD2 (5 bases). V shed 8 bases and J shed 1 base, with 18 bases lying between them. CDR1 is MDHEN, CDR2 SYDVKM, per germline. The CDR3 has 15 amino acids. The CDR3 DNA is TGTGCCAGCTGCTCCCCGGGGTATCGGTCCTACGAGCAGTACTTC. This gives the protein CASCSPGYRSYEQYF.

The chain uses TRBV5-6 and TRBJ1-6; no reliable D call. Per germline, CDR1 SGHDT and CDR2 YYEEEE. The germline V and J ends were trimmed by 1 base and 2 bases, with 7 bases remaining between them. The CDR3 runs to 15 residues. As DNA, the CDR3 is TGTGCCAGCAGCTTGACGGGGACCTATAATTCACCCCTCCACTTT. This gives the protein CASSLTGTYNSPLHF.

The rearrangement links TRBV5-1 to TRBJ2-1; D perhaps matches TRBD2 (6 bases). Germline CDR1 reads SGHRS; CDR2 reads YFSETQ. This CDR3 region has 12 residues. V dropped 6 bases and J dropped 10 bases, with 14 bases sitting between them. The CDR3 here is CASKPRGAEQFF. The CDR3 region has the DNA TGCGCCAGCAAGCCGCGGGGCGCCGAGCAGTTCTTC.

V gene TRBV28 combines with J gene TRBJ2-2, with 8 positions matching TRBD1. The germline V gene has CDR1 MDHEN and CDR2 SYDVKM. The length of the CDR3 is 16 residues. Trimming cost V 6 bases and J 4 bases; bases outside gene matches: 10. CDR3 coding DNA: TGTGCCAGCAGGCCAACCAGGGGGCTCTTCACCGGGGAGCTGTTTTTT. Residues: CASRPTRGLFTGELFF.